Listed below are T cell receptor beta chains from one sample, sequenced in a study of tumor and adjacent non-tumor tissue in lung cancer. TCRdb analysed the multiplex PCR reads with MiXCR anew, one entry per CDR3 protein. The sample lists 70,000 to 90,000 distinct CDR3 sequences, around 70% occurring once. The source material was distant non-tumor lung tissue. The receptors come from a woman in her forties or fifties with non-small cell lung cancer. CDR3s include the opening cysteine and the closing phenylalanine or tryptophan. The order of the fields is clone size, D gene, V gene, J gene, CDR3 DNA, CDR3 protein. D genes are given only for firm matches. Clone size is given for some rows only: seen once, a few or many times, or a class if the clone is expanded.

>many|-|TRBV11-2|TRBJ2-6
TGTGCCAGCAGCTTAGATCCCGGGGCCAACGTCCTGACTTTC
CASSLDPGANVLTF
>-|-|TRBV28|TRBJ2-3
TGTGCCAACAGCCCTATGGGGGGTAGCACAGATACACAGTATTTT
CANSPMGGSTDTQYF
>-|TRBD2|TRBV5-5|TRBJ2-7
TGTGCCAGCAGTCTCGGGACTACCTACGAGCAGTACTTC
CASSLGTTYEQYF
>-|TRBD2|TRBV12-3/TRBV12-4|TRBJ2-1
TGTGCCAGCAGGCAACTACGCCCGGGACCAGCGGGACTCCATGAGCGGTTCTTC
CASRQLRPGPAGLHERFF
>-|-|TRBV10-2|TRBJ2-1
TGCGTCAGCAGTGAGCCAGGGACCTACAATGATCAGTTCTTC
CVSSEPGTYNDQFF
>-|TRBD1|TRBV20-1|TRBJ1-1
TGCAATGCTAGGGGACCAGGGGGCCTTGAAGCTTTCTTT
CNARGPGGLEAFF
>-|-|TRBV14|TRBJ1-1
TGTGCCAGCAGCCCGACCCCGACTACTGAAGCTTTCTTT
CASSPTPTTEAFF
>once|-|TRBV11-2|TRBJ2-6
TGTGCCAGCAGCTTATTAAGCTCTGGGGCCGATGTCCTGACTTTC
CASSLLSSGADVLTF
>many|TRBD1|TRBV5-1|TRBJ2-1
TGTGCCAGCAGCTTGGGACAGGGTTCCTACAATGAGCAGTTCTTC
CASSLGQGSYNEQFF
>few|-|TRBV24-1|TRBJ1-2
TGTGCCACCAGTGATTCTGTCTATGGCTACACCTTC
CATSDSVYGYTF
>-|TRBD2|TRBV20-1|TRBJ2-7
TGCAGTGCTATCTCCGAGGGGACTAGCGGCTACGAGCAGTACTTC
CSAISEGTSGYEQYF
>-|TRBD1|TRBV28|TRBJ1-2
TGTGCCATCTCCAATCGGGACAGGCTTAACAATGGCTACACCTTC
CAISNRDRLNNGYTF
>-|TRBD1|TRBV5-6|TRBJ1-1
TGTGTCAACAGCTTAATTGACAGGGAGGCCACTGAAGCTTTCTTT
CVNSLIDREATEAFF
>-|-|TRBV11-3|TRBJ2-2
TGTGCCAGCAGCTTGTACGACACCGGGGAGCTGTTATTT
CASSLYDTGELLF
>-|-|TRBV6-1|TRBJ2-3
TGTGCTAGCAGTGGAAGAGGTGGGAGCGGCTCAGATACGCAGTATTTT
CASSGRGGSGSDTQYF
>-|TRBD1|TRBV11-2|TRBJ1-1
TGTGCCAGCAGCTTCCACCGACAGGGGATGAACACTGAGACTTTCTTT
CASSFHRQGMNTETFF
>-|TRBD1|TRBV6-2/TRBV6-3|TRBJ1-5
TGTGCCAGCAGTCCGACAGGGGCCCATGCTTATAGCAATCAGTCCCAGCTTTTT
CASSPTGAHAYSNQSQLF
>-|-|TRBV4-3|TRBJ2-1
TGCGCCAGCGGCCGAGGGGAAGTAGGTGACCAGTTATTC
CASGRGEVGDQLF
>-|-|TRBV11-2|TRBJ2-1
TGTGCCAGCAGCCCCAGTCTTCTAGTAGAGCAGTTCTTC
CASSPSLLVEQFF
>-|-|TRBV11-2|TRBJ2-3
TGTGCCAGTAGCTTAGGACAGTTTACATATACGCAGTATTTT
CASSLGQFTYTQYF
>-|-|TRBV24-1|TRBJ2-2
TGTGCAACCAGTGACGAAACGGCGTTCCGAGGGACCGGTGAGCTGTTTTTT
CATSDETAFRGTGELFF
>-|TRBD2|TRBV11-1|TRBJ2-3
TGTGCCAGCAGCTCCCCAGGACTAACGGGAGTCGGGGGGTGCACAGATACGCAGTATTTT
CASSSPGLTGVGGCTDTQYF
>once|-|TRBV6-1|TRBJ2-1
TGTGCCAACAGTGAAGAGGGCGTGACCTCCTACAATGAGCAGTTCTTC
CANSEEGVTSYNEQFF
>-|-|TRBV28|TRBJ2-7
TGTGCCAGCAGCACAACTAGCCCGATCTCCTACGAGCACTACTTC
CASSTTSPISYEHYF
>many|TRBD2|TRBV10-3|TRBJ2-3
TGTGCCATCAGTGAGCCCCCCACTAGCGCTGATACGCAGTATTTT
CAISEPPTSADTQYF
>few|-|TRBV12-3/TRBV12-4|TRBJ2-5
TGTGCCAGTAGTTCAGGGGTCAGCCAAGAGACACAGTACTTC
CASSSGVSQETQYF
>once|-|TRBV6-1|TRBJ1-2
TGTGCCAGCAGACATTGGGACTATGGCTACACCTTC
CASRHWDYGYTF
>many|-|TRBV5-5|TRBJ1-4
TGTGCCAGCAGCTTGACAGTTGAAAAACTGTTTTTT
CASSLTVEKLFF
>many|-|TRBV28|TRBJ2-7
TGTGCCAGCAGTTTCTACAGGCTCCCGGTGCTCGAGCAGTACTTC
CASSFYRLPVLEQYF
>-|TRBD1|TRBV11-2|TRBJ2-7
TGTGCCAGCAGCTTTGGGACAGGGATTACCTATGAGCAGTACTTC
CASSFGTGITYEQYF
>many|-|TRBV6-1|TRBJ2-7
TGTGCCAGCAGCCTAAGGACAGTCTCCTACGAGCAGTACTTC
CASSLRTVSYEQYF
>-|-|TRBV4-3|TRBJ2-3
TGCGCCTGCAGCCAAGATTTTGCACTCCCGTTCGCAGATACGCAGTATTTT
CACSQDFALPFADTQYF
>-|-|TRBV5-4|TRBJ1-1
TGTGCCAGCATCTTGGCTGCCGGCGGGGGGGGGAACACTGAAGCTTTCTTT
CASILAAGGGGNTEAFF
>-|TRBD2|TRBV6-1|TRBJ2-1
TGTGCCAGCGATCTAGCGGGAGGGCCTGCAGTTGAGCAGTTATTC
CASDLAGGPAVEQLF
>-|-|TRBV20-1|TRBJ2-7
TGCAGTGCGGACCGAGTGGGAGCCCACGAGCGGTACTTC
CSADRVGAHERYF
>-|-|TRBV20-1|TRBJ1-2
TGCAGTGCTAGACTCCCAGGAGTTACCGGCTACACCTTC
CSARLPGVTGYTF
>-|TRBD1|TRBV6-6|TRBJ2-7
TGTGCCAGCACCCCTGATGGTCGACAGGGGATCTCCTACGGGCAGTACTTC
CASTPDGRQGISYGQYF
>-|-|TRBV20-1|TRBJ1-1
TGCAGTGCTAGAGACCCCCGATCGGGGGCATCCATCGATGCTTTCTTT
CSARDPRSGASIDAFF
>-|-|TRBV10-2|TRBJ2-4
TGCACCACCATAGTGGGAGTATTAGGAAACATTCAGTACTTC
CTTIVGVLGNIQYF
>few|TRBD1|TRBV12-3/TRBV12-4|TRBJ1-2
TGTGCCAGCAGTCGAACAGGGGGCCGGGGTGGCTACACCTTC
CASSRTGGRGGYTF
>many|-|TRBV6-2/TRBV6-3|TRBJ1-2
TGTGCCAGCAGTCGGTCCGGACGTTCTAACTATGGCTACACCTTC
CASSRSGRSNYGYTF
>-|-|TRBV20-1|TRBJ2-1
TGCAGTGCTCCCGACACAGTTATCTCCTACAATGAGCAATTCTTC
CSAPDTVISYNEQFF